The source of this T cell receptor beta chain is a study of cytomegalovirus exposure and HLA in healthy donors. The V gene lost 5 bases and the J gene lost 4 bases, with 11 bases spanning the gap. CDR1 and CDR2 (germline): MNHEY, SVGAGI. The CDR3 extends over 14 amino acids. For this clone: Its antigen is not known.

60 Vbeta and 13 Jbeta primers were used in PCR. Sequencing used immunoSEQ multiplex PCR; TCRdb keeps in-frame clones, though not all of them. The sample has more than 150,000 clones; 81% are singletons. The study's findings and limits: Earlier analysis yielded a pattern in which most TCR beta V segments were productive about 87% or about 30% of the time. Cytomegalovirus status, reportedly, was diagnosed with high specificity and sensitivity by the classifier. Apparent HLA restriction characterized most CMV-associated TCR beta chains in a later analysis.

The J gene is TRBJ1-4, the V gene TRBV6-5; weak D call: TRBD1 (6 bases). The sequencing sample was made of PBMCs. The receptor was derived from a man aged 50 to 59 in good health and CMV-seronegative. Here the CDR3 DNA reads TGTGCCAGCAGTATCGACAGGCTTAATGAAAAACTGTTTTTT. Its translation is CASSIDRLNEKLFF.